The next 25 T cell receptor beta chains were all read from a single sample in a study of cytotoxic CD8 clonotypes in ibrutinib-treated CLL. Here immunoSEQ multiplex PCR was the method, and the copy in TCRdb shows in-frame clones only, minus some. The sample contains 68,000 or so clones, about two thirds of which appear only once. Sequenced material: PBMCs, taken after 12 months of ibrutinib treatment. These TCRs come from a human donor with chronic lymphocytic leukemia.

The J gene is TRBJ2-3, the V gene TRBV10-2, with 7 bases identical to TRBD2. With 8 bases clipped from V and 0 bases from J, the junction kept 17 bases outside the gene matches. This CDR3 comprises 18 residues. CDR1 WSHSY and CDR2 SAAADI come from the germline V gene. The CDR3 protein is CASQPVAGVRPSTDTQYF. Written as DNA, the CDR3 is TGCGCCAGCCAACCAGTGGCGGGGGTACGGCCTAGCACAGATACGCAGTATTTT.

The V and J genes are TRBV19 and TRBJ1-4; D may be TRBD1 (5 bases). The V end lost 4 bases, the J end lost 0 bases, and 15 bases lay between the germline ends. CDR3 length: 17 amino acids. Germline CDR1 LNHDA, CDR2 SQIVND (reference sequence). In DNA form, the CDR3 reads TGTGCCAGTAGTAACACTCTGGGGGGAGCAACTAATGAAAAACTGTTTTTT. Protein product: CASSNTLGGATNEKLFF.

The chain links TRBV25-1 to TRBJ1-2; TRBD1 matches at 8 bases. The CDR3 covers 13 residues. V gave up 2 bases and J gave up 8 bases; unmatched junction bases: 4. Germline loops: CDR1 MGHDK, CDR2 SYGVNS. CDR3 coding DNA: TGTGCCAGCAGTGAACAGGGGGCTAGCGGCTACACCTTC. It specifies CASSEQGASGYTF.

The gene calls are TRBV18 and TRBJ1-4; 9 bases align to TRBD1. After removal of 4 bases from V and 5 bases from J, the junction contained 5 bases not matched to a gene. Per germline, CDR1 KGHSH and CDR2 LQKENI. This CDR3 contains 15 residues. The CDR3 reads CASSRDRDRNEKLFF. In DNA form, the CDR3 reads TGTGCCAGCTCACGGGACAGGGATAGGAATGAAAAACTGTTTTTT.

The chain joins TRBV6-4 to TRBJ1-1; no clear D. The CDR3 is made up of 14 amino acids. CDR1 is MRHNA, CDR2 SNTAGT, per germline. V was cut by 2 bases and J by 4 bases, with 11 bases left in between. CDR3 sequence (DNA): TGTGCCAGCAGTGACACGGACCGGGGCACTGAAGCTTTCTTT. Its translation: CASSDTDRGTEAFF.

The V gene is TRBV11-2, the J gene TRBJ1-2; TRBD1 is a possible D gene (6 bases). Germline V gives CDR1 SGHAT, CDR2 FQNNGV. The ends were cut back, 5 bases at V and 4 bases at J, with 17 bases in the middle. The CDR3 has 15 residues. The DNA for the CDR3 is TGTGCCAGCAGCCAGGATGGGGGGGCGTTCTATGGCTACACCTTC. Translated: CASSQDGGAFYGYTF.

The V call is TRBV7-9, the J call TRBJ1-1; a possible D gene is TRBD1 (5 bases). Germline V gene lookup returns CDR1 SEHNR and CDR2 FQNEAQ (reference sequence). V lost 2 bases and J lost 4, with 11 bases in between. The CDR3 runs 14 residues. CDR3 protein: CASSLTGAVTEAFF. The CDR3 nucleotides read TGTGCCAGCAGCTTAACAGGCGCAGTCACTGAAGCTTTCTTT.

The V and J genes are TRBV7-6 and TRBJ1-5; D gene unclear. This CDR3 has 13 residues. Trimming removed 3 bases from V and 4 bases from J, with 7 bases in between. Looked up from germline, CDR1 is SGHVS and CDR2 is FNYEAQ. CDR3 nucleotides: TGTGCCAGCAGCTTGGCCTCGAATCAGCCCCAGCATTTT. It is translated as CASSLASNQPQHF.

The chain employs TRBV7-2 and TRBJ2-7; D perhaps matches TRBD2 (6 bases). The V and J ends lost 3 bases and 2 bases respectively, with 8 bases between them. The germline gives CDR1 SGHTA, CDR2 FQGNSA. The CDR3 runs to 13 residues. This chain's CDR3 is CASSLGGPYEQYF. The CDR3 nucleotides are TGTGCCAGCAGCTTGGGAGGACCCTACGAGCAGTACTTC.

This clone was seen more than once but under ten times. The chain's CDR3 is CASSYIGELFF. DNA for the CDR3: TGTGCCAGCAGTTATATCGGGGAGCTGTTTTTT. This chain links TRBV27 with TRBJ2-2; D is undetermined. The CDR3 totals 11 residues. Germline V gives CDR1 MNHEY, CDR2 SMNVEV (reference sequence). V lost 4 bases and J 7 bases, leaving 4 bases between the germline ends.

This chain joins TRBV6-6 and TRBJ2-7; D is ambiguous. Germline V gene data show CDR1 as MNHNY and CDR2 as SVGAGI (reference sequence). The CDR3 has 14 residues. V dropped 6 bases and J dropped 2 bases, with 14 bases sitting between them. CDR3 DNA sequence: TGTGCCAGCAGCTCGGTTAGACGCCCCTACGAGCAGTACTTC. Protein: CASSSVRRPYEQYF.

This chain links TRBV5-1 with TRBJ2-2, with no clear D. This CDR3 has 16 amino acids. V dropped 0 bases and J dropped 2 bases, with 11 bases sitting between them. The germline V gene encodes CDR1 SGHRS and CDR2 YFSETQ. CDR3 in amino acids: CASSLGVSINTGELFF. The CDR3, as DNA: TGCGCCAGCAGCTTGGGAGTCAGTATTAACACCGGGGAGCTGTTTTTT. Full variable domain (missing parts from reference TRBV5-1 and TRBJ2-2): KAGVTQTPRYLIKTRGQQVTLSCSPISGHRSVSWYQQTPGQGLQFLFEYFSETQRNKGNFPGRFSGRQFSNSRSEMNVSTLELGDSALYLCASSLGVSINTGELFFGEGSRLTVL.

The chain is built from TRBV30 and TRBJ1-3; D ambiguous. V gave up 3 bases and J gave up 9 bases, with 18 bases separating them. The germline V gene has CDR1 GTSNPN and CDR2 SVGIG (reference sequence). The CDR3 totals 14 residues. CDR3 bases: TGTGCCTGGAGGGGGTTTGAGTTTGGGAGCACCATATATTTT. Translated, it gives CAWRGFEFGSTIYF.

V is TRBV7-3 and J is TRBJ2-3; 11 bases are a match to TRBD1. Germline CDR1 and CDR2: SGHTA and FQGTGA. There are 17 residues in the CDR3. Trimming removed 6 bases from V and 9 bases from J; junction bases left unmatched: 17. The CDR3 coding sequence is TGTGCCAGCAGTCGTACTCCCGGGACAGGGGGTTCAAACACGCAGTATTTT. Translated: CASSRTPGTGGSNTQYF.

The rearrangement joins TRBV7-2 to TRBJ1-3; a weak D match, TRBD1 (5 bases). V dropped 3 bases and J dropped 2 bases, with 8 bases sitting between them. There are 14 residues in the CDR3. CDR1 is SGHTA and CDR2 is FQGNSA in the germline V gene. The CDR3 sequence is CASSFAGPGNTIYF. The CDR3 DNA is TGTGCCAGCAGCTTCGCGGGACCTGGAAACACCATATATTTT.

This rearrangement joins TRBV30 to TRBJ1-5; TRBD1 matches 7 bases. CDR1 and CDR2 (germline): GTSNPN, SVGIG (reference sequence). The CDR3 spans 18 residues. Trimming took 1 base from V and 2 from J; bases not matched to a gene: 14. This chain's CDR3 is CAWSGETGFFGGNQPQHF. The DNA for the CDR3 is TGTGCCTGGAGTGGGGAGACAGGGTTTTTTGGGGGCAATCAGCCCCAGCATTTT.

This chain links TRBV6-5 with TRBJ2-7; maybe TRBD1 (6 bases). The CDR3 totals 13 residues. The germline V and J ends were trimmed by 2 bases and 6 bases, with 11 bases remaining between them. The germline V gene has CDR1 MNHEY and CDR2 SVGAGI. For the CDR3, the DNA is TGTGCCAGCAGTTACACTACAGGGCTCGAGCAGTACTTC. Translated: CASSYTTGLEQYF.

The chain has TRBV4-3 and TRBJ1-1; D is ambiguous. V was shortened by 4 bases and J by 7 bases, with 13 bases between the two germline ends. The CDR3 runs 13 residues. CDR1 is LGHNA and CDR2 is YSLEER in the germline V gene. The chain's CDR3 is CASSLLPGNEAFF. In nucleotides, the CDR3 is TGCGCCAGCAGCCTCCTCCCAGGCAATGAAGCTTTCTTT.

The sample holds one count of this clone. The J gene is TRBJ2-1, the V gene TRBV6-1; 13 nucleotides line up with TRBD2. The CDR3 is 15 residues long. V shed 6 bases, J shed 8 bases, and the junction held 7 bases outside the gene matches. Germline V gives CDR1 MNHNS, CDR2 SASEGT. CDR3 amino acids: CASRLTSGGAYEQFF. The CDR3 bases are TGTGCCAGCAGGCTAACTAGCGGGGGGGCCTATGAGCAGTTCTTC.

The rearrangement joins TRBV10-3 to TRBJ2-2; TRBD1 matches 7 bases. Germline loops: CDR1 ENHRY, CDR2 SYGVKD. J was trimmed by 0 bases and V by 7 bases; bases with no gene match: 2. CDR3 length: 14 residues. CDR3 loop: CAITGTANTGELFF. For the CDR3, the DNA is TGTGCCATCACTGGGACAGCGAACACCGGGGAGCTGTTTTTT.

The chain uses TRBV18 and TRBJ2-5; TRBD1 matches at 8 bases. CDR1 and CDR2 from the germline V gene are KGHSH and LQKENI. The CDR3 has 15 residues. Germline trimming cut 8 bases from V and 3 bases from J; bases unmatched to any gene: 11. The DNA for the CDR3 is TGTGCCAGCGCCACCAGGACAGGGAGTGAAGAGACCCAGTACTTC. It specifies CASATRTGSEETQYF.

The rearrangement uses TRBV19 and TRBJ2-7; weak D call: TRBD1 (6 bases). The germline V gene has CDR1 LNHDA and CDR2 SQIVND (reference sequence). The CDR3 length is 13 residues. Trimming pared 3 bases from V and 6 bases from J, leaving 12 bases between. The CDR3 region has the DNA TGTGCCAGTAGTATCCGTCAGGGGATCGAGCAGTACTTC. This encodes CASSIRQGIEQYF.

The chain is built from TRBV5-1 and TRBJ1-1, with D possibly matching TRBD1 (6 bases). V gave up 7 bases and J gave up 1 base, with 17 bases separating them. This CDR3 is built from 15 residues. The germline V gene has CDR1 SGHRS and CDR2 YFSETQ. The CDR3 DNA reads TGCGCCAGCGCCCCGGGGGGGGGCGCGAACACTGAAGCTTTCTTT. It is translated as CASAPGGGANTEAFF.

V and J are TRBV10-3 and TRBJ2-7; perhaps TRBD1 as D (7 bases). The CDR3 consists of 15 residues. Germline CDR1 and CDR2: ENHRY and SYGVKD. With 3 bases removed from V and 0 bases from J, the gap between germline ends came to 12 bases. CDR3 sequence (DNA): TGTGCCATCAGTGATGGAGGGGGCCCCTCCTACGAGCAGTACTTC. It yields the protein CAISDGGGPSYEQYF.

The CDR3 is CASSPGQGSGEQYF. For the CDR3, the DNA is TGCGCCAGCAGCCCCGGGCAGGGTTCGGGCGAGCAGTACTTC. V usage is TRBV23-1 and J usage is TRBJ2-7, with a possible D match to TRBD1 (5 bases). TRBV23-1 is flagged as an ORF with uncertain function. The V gene lost 6 bases and the J gene lost 6 bases, with 18 bases spanning the gap. This CDR3 is 14 amino acids long.